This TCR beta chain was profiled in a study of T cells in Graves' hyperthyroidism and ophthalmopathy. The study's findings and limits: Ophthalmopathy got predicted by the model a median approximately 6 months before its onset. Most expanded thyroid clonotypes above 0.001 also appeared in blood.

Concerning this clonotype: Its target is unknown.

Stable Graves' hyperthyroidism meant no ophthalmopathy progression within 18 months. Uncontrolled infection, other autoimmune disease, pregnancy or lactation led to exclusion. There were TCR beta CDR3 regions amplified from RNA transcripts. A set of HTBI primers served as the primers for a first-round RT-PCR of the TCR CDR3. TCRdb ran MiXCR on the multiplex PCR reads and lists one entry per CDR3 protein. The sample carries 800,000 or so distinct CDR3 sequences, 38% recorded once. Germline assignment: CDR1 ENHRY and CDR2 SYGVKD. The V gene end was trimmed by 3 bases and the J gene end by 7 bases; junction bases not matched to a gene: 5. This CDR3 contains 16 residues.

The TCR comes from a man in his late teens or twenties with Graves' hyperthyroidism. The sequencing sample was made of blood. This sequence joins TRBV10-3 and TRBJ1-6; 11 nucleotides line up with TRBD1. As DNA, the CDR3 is TGTGCCATCAGTGACCCGGGGACAGGGGGAAATTCACCCCTCCACTTT. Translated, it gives CAISDPGTGGNSPLHF.